This T cell receptor beta chain emerged from a study of blood T cell repertoires in COVID-19. Turning to the study itself: Specimens from acute and convalescent COVID-19 originated in the United States, Italy and Spain. T cells, B-cell-depleted T cells, or PBMCs supplied cDNA or gDNA.

The V end was cut by 0 bases, the J end by 4 bases, with 8 bases between. In germline, CDR1 is SGDLS, CDR2 YYNGEE. This CDR3 comprises 15 residues. As processed by the authors: Researchers report that nucleated cell counts were estimated from reference gene primer amplification. Measured with immunoSEQ multiplex PCR; TCRdb has only the in-frame clones, and not every one. V, J and clone size are taken as reported in that table, and D and trimming were inferred from the DNA itself. Found here are over 150,000 clones, under 80% of them singletons; the top ten hold 9.5% to 15%. The specimen was peripheral blood. The gene calls are TRBV9 and TRBJ1-6; a weak D match, TRBD1 (5 bases). The receptor was derived from a woman between 50 and 59 years old with acute or convalescent COVID-19. DNA of the CDR3: TGTGCCAGCAGCGTAGCTTCAGGGTATAATTCACCCCTCCACTTT. Protein product: CASSVASGYNSPLHF.